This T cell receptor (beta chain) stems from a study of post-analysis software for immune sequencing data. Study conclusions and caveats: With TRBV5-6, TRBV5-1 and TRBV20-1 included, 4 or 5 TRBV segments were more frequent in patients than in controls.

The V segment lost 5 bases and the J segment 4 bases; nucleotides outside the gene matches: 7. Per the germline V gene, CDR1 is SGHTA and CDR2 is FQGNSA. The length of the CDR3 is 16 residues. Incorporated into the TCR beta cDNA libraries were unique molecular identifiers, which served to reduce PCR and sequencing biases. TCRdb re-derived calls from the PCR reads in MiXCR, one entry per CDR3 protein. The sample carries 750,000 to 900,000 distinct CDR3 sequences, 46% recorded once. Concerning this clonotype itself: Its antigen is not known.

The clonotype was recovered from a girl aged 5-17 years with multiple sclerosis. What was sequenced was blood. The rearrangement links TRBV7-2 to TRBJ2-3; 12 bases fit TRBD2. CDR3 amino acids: CASSALTSGSADTQYF. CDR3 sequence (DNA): TGTGCCAGCAGCGCGTTGACTAGCGGGAGCGCAGATACGCAGTATTTT.